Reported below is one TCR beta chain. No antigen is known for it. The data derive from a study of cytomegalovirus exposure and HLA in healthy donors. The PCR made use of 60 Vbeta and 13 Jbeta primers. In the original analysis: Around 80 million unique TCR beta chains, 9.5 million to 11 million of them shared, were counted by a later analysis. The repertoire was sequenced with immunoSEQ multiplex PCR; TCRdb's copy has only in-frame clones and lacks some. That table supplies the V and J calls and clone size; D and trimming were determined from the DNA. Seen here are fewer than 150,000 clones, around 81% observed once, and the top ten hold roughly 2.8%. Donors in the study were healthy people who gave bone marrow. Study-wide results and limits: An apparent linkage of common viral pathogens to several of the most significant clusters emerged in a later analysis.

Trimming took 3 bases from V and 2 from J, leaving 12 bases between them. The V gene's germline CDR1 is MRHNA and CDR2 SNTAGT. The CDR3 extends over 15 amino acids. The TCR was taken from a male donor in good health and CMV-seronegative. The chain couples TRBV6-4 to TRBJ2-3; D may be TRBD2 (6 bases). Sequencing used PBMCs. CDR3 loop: CASSDGREVTDTQYF. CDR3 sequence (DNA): TGTGCCAGCAGTGATGGGCGGGAAGTCACAGATACGCAGTATTTT.